Sequencing of this T cell receptor (beta chain) was carried out in a study of cytomegalovirus exposure and HLA in healthy donors. Study-wide findings and caveats: There were 150 to 200 TCR beta chains listed as cytomegalovirus-associated.

A note on this clone: Antigen: not known.

TCRdb keeps only in-frame clones here, not all; method: immunoSEQ multiplex PCR. The sample shows about 71,000 clones, approximately 94% of them seen only once. This CDR3 is built from 15 residues. J gave up 5 bases and V 2 bases, and 8 bases lay outside the gene matches. The germline gives CDR1 KGHSH, CDR2 LQKENI. V and J are TRBV18 and TRBJ1-2; the match to TRBD1 covers 7 bases. The clonotype was recovered from a woman younger than 30 in good health and CMV-seronegative. The sample taken for sequencing was PBMCs. The CDR3 spells CASSPFRGLSYGYTF. In DNA, the CDR3 is TGTGCCAGCTCACCATTTAGGGGGCTGTCGTATGGCTACACCTTC.